The rows below give T cell receptor beta chains drawn from one sample of a study of response to subunit inactivated influenza vaccine. TCRdb re-analysed the RT-PCR reads in MiXCR, keeping a single row per CDR3 protein. The sample lists 590,000 or so distinct CDR3 sequences, around 15% occurring once. Sequencing used PBMCs from blood, obtained around 15 days before vaccination. These receptors all stem from a man over 45 who received an inactivated influenza vaccine. The CDR3 runs from the conserved cysteine through the conserved F or W. Each record gives: V gene, D gene, J gene, clone size, CDR3 protein, CDR3 DNA. A D gene is named only where the DNA matches it firmly. The size of a clone is reported for some rows only, either as once, few or many, or as a class for expanded clones.

V: TRBV12-3/TRBV12-4
D: TRBD1
J: TRBJ2-5
size: many
CDR3: CASSSPGGRETQYF
DNA: TGTGCCAGCAGTTCCCCAGGGGGCAGAGAGACCCAGTACTTC

V: TRBV20-1
D: NA
J: TRBJ2-7
size: many
CDR3: CSARDLRARSSYEQYF
DNA: TGCAGTGCTAGAGATCTTCGCGCCCGATCCTCCTACGAGCAGTACTTC

V: TRBV20-1
D: TRBD1
J: TRBJ2-6
size: NA
CDR3: CSANRGTSGANVLTF
DNA: TGCAGTGCAAACAGGGGAACTTCTGGGGCCAACGTCCTGACTTTC

V: TRBV20-1
D: TRBD2
J: TRBJ2-2
size: NA
CDR3: CSARPREVGELFF
DNA: TGCAGTGCTAGACCCCGGGAGGTCGGGGAGCTGTTTTTT

V: TRBV4-1
D: NA
J: TRBJ2-6
size: NA
CDR3: CASSQDRRAGANVLTF
DNA: TGCGCCAGCAGCCAAGATCGGAGGGCTGGGGCCAACGTCCTGACTTTC

V: TRBV2
D: TRBD1
J: TRBJ2-5
size: few
CDR3: CATEPGGQGTETQYF
DNA: TGTGCCACCGAACCAGGGGGACAGGGGACAGAGACCCAGTACTTC

V: TRBV6-2/TRBV6-3
D: TRBD1
J: TRBJ2-7
size: NA
CDR3: CASKRQGFYEQYF
DNA: TGTGCCAGTAAGAGACAGGGTTTCTACGAGCAGTACTTC

V: TRBV6-2/TRBV6-3
D: NA
J: TRBJ2-5
size: NA
CDR3: CASSYPTGGARGTQYF
DNA: TGTGCCAGCAGTTACCCCACAGGGGGGGCCCGAGGGACCCAGTACTTC

V: TRBV4-3
D: NA
J: TRBJ2-5
size: NA
CDR3: CASSRRPQETQYF
DNA: TGCGCCAGCAGCCGACGACCTCAAGAGACCCAGTACTTC

V: TRBV7-8
D: NA
J: TRBJ1-1
size: NA
CDR3: CASSLVWATEAFF
DNA: TGTGCCAGCAGCTTAGTTTGGGCCACTGAAGCTTTCTTT

V: TRBV20-1
D: NA
J: TRBJ1-5
size: NA
CDR3: CSAQTGGNQPQHF
DNA: TGCAGTGCTCAGACAGGAGGCAATCAGCCCCAGCATTTT

V: TRBV5-1
D: NA
J: TRBJ2-1
size: NA
CDR3: CASSLAYTSSYNEQFF
DNA: TGCGCCAGCAGCTTGGCTTACACTAGTTCCTACAATGAGCAGTTCTTC

V: TRBV7-2
D: NA
J: TRBJ1-2
size: few
CDR3: CASSVVIRQGRYGYTF
DNA: TGTGCCAGCAGCGTCGTCATTAGGCAGGGACGCTATGGCTACACCTTC

V: TRBV25-1
D: TRBD1
J: TRBJ1-1
size: NA
CDR3: CASMGQGNTEAFF
DNA: TGTGCCAGCATGGGACAGGGCAACACTGAAGCTTTCTTT

V: TRBV19
D: NA
J: TRBJ1-5
size: NA
CDR3: CASTLGQNNQPQHF
DNA: TGTGCCAGTACCCTGGGGCAGAACAATCAGCCCCAGCATTTT

V: TRBV6-1
D: NA
J: TRBJ1-4
size: NA
CDR3: CASTHGPANEKLFF
DNA: TGTGCCAGCACGCACGGTCCGGCTAATGAAAAACTGTTTTTT

V: TRBV28
D: NA
J: TRBJ2-7
size: NA
CDR3: CASTTAARYEQYF
DNA: TGTGCCAGCACAACCGCAGCACGCTACGAGCAGTACTTC

V: TRBV6-2/TRBV6-3
D: TRBD1
J: TRBJ1-1
size: many
CDR3: CASSYPAVVGGNTEAFF
DNA: TGTGCCAGCAGTTACCCGGCGGTAGTAGGGGGCAACACTGAAGCTTTCTTT

V: TRBV3-1
D: NA
J: TRBJ2-7
size: many
CDR3: CASSQHSIVSSYEQYF
DNA: TGTGCCAGCAGCCAACATTCGATCGTCAGCTCCTACGAGCAGTACTTC

V: TRBV28
D: NA
J: TRBJ2-5
size: NA
CDR3: CASTLLSRGQETQYF
DNA: TGTGCCAGCACCTTACTTAGTAGGGGCCAAGAGACCCAGTACTTC

V: TRBV11-2
D: TRBD1
J: TRBJ2-7
size: NA
CDR3: CASSLVGTGEQYF
DNA: TGTGCCAGCAGCTTAGTAGGGACAGGGGAGCAGTACTTC

V: TRBV12-3/TRBV12-4
D: TRBD1
J: TRBJ1-2
size: many
CDR3: CASSDRALIGEDYGYTF
DNA: TGTGCCAGCAGTGACAGGGCTTTAATTGGGGAGGACTATGGCTACACCTTC

V: TRBV7-2
D: TRBD2
J: TRBJ2-1
size: few
CDR3: CASRNLAGVNNEQFF
DNA: TGTGCCAGCAGAAACCTAGCGGGAGTAAACAATGAGCAGTTCTTC

V: TRBV5-1
D: NA
J: TRBJ2-5
size: NA
CDR3: CASSLEGLGGTQYF
DNA: TGCGCCAGCAGCTTGGAAGGTCTCGGTGGGACCCAGTACTTC

V: TRBV12-3/TRBV12-4
D: NA
J: TRBJ2-1
size: few
CDR3: CASSPQRTTHNEQFF
DNA: TGTGCCAGCTCGCCGCAGAGGACAACCCACAATGAGCAGTTCTTC

V: TRBV19
D: NA
J: TRBJ2-7
size: NA
CDR3: CASSIGPGRSYEQYF
DNA: TGTGCCAGTAGTATAGGTCCAGGACGCTCCTACGAGCAGTACTTC

V: TRBV7-8
D: NA
J: TRBJ2-1
size: many
CDR3: CASSLDRGAYNEQFF
DNA: TGTGCCAGCAGCTTAGATAGGGGGGCTTACAATGAGCAGTTCTTC

V: TRBV10-2
D: NA
J: TRBJ2-1
size: NA
CDR3: CASSAPIGTRVRGSYNEQFF
DNA: TGCGCCAGCAGTGCCCCTATCGGGACAAGGGTAAGGGGGTCCTACAATGAGCAGTTCTTC

V: TRBV20-1
D: NA
J: TRBJ2-2
size: NA
CDR3: CSAFQSSGAGELFF
DNA: TGCAGTGCGTTTCAGAGTTCGGGAGCCGGGGAGCTGTTTTTT

V: TRBV9
D: TRBD1
J: TRBJ2-1
size: few
CDR3: CASSVAGQGLNEQFF
DNA: TGTGCCAGCAGCGTAGCTGGACAGGGGTTGAATGAGCAGTTCTTC

V: TRBV7-8
D: NA
J: TRBJ2-2
size: NA
CDR3: CASSPGEFTGELFF
DNA: TGTGCCAGCAGCCCTGGGGAGTTCACCGGGGAGCTGTTTTTT

V: TRBV6-2/TRBV6-3
D: TRBD1
J: TRBJ1-2
size: NA
CDR3: CASRQSGTGGVKWDGYTF
DNA: TGTGCCAGCAGACAGTCCGGGACAGGGGGCGTGAAGTGGGATGGCTACACCTTC

V: TRBV6-1
D: NA
J: TRBJ1-3
size: NA
CDR3: CASRADGYSGNTIYF
DNA: TGTGCCAGCAGAGCGGACGGGTACTCTGGAAACACCATATATTTT

V: TRBV6-1
D: NA
J: TRBJ1-5
size: NA
CDR3: CASSVFRDSNQPQHF
DNA: TGTGCCAGCAGCGTCTTTCGGGACAGCAATCAGCCCCAGCATTTT

V: TRBV5-4
D: NA
J: TRBJ2-1
size: few
CDR3: CASSLELFSRTYNEQFF
DNA: TGTGCCAGCAGCTTGGAGCTCTTCAGCCGAACCTACAATGAGCAGTTCTTC

V: TRBV28
D: TRBD2
J: TRBJ2-1
size: few
CDR3: CASSPTEAGVYNEQFF
DNA: TGTGCCAGCAGTCCGACCGAAGCGGGGGTTTACAATGAGCAGTTCTTC

V: TRBV12-3/TRBV12-4
D: TRBD2
J: TRBJ2-1
size: NA
CDR3: CASSLSLAGGYEQFF
DNA: TGTGCCAGCAGTTTAAGCCTAGCGGGAGGCTATGAGCAGTTCTTC

V: TRBV5-8
D: NA
J: TRBJ1-4
size: few
CDR3: CASSFNWGGGEKLFF
DNA: TGTGCCAGCAGCTTCAATTGGGGGGGCGGTGAAAAACTGTTTTTT

V: TRBV6-1
D: NA
J: TRBJ1-3
size: few
CDR3: CASRTQISGNTIYF
DNA: TGTGCCAGCAGAACACAAATCTCTGGAAACACCATATATTTT

V: TRBV20-1
D: NA
J: TRBJ2-2
size: NA
CDR3: CSTPGGSNTGELFF
DNA: TGCAGTACCCCCGGAGGGTCGAACACCGGGGAGCTGTTTTTT

V: TRBV9
D: NA
J: TRBJ1-6
size: few
CDR3: CASSPRWEANSPLHF
DNA: TGTGCCAGCAGCCCTCGTTGGGAGGCGAATTCACCCCTCCACTTT

V: TRBV3-1
D: NA
J: TRBJ1-1
size: few
CDR3: CASSLNRPWDTEAFF
DNA: TGTGCCAGCAGCCTCAACAGGCCGTGGGACACTGAAGCTTTCTTT

V: TRBV29-1
D: TRBD2
J: TRBJ2-3
size: NA
CDR3: CSVERPPGSGSTDTQYF
DNA: TGCAGCGTTGAAAGGCCGCCGGGTAGCGGGAGCACAGATACGCAGTATTTT

V: TRBV6-2/TRBV6-3
D: NA
J: TRBJ2-7
size: few
CDR3: CASSSMTGEYEQYF
DNA: TGTGCCAGCAGTTCCATGACAGGCGAGTACGAGCAGTACTTC

V: TRBV5-1
D: TRBD2
J: TRBJ2-7
size: NA
CDR3: CASSSSDGLAGYEQYF
DNA: TGCGCCAGCAGCTCGAGTGACGGACTAGCTGGCTACGAGCAGTACTTC

V: TRBV20-1
D: NA
J: TRBJ2-5
size: NA
CDR3: CSAASLGGYQETQYF
DNA: TGCAGTGCTGCGAGTCTAGGGGGGTACCAAGAGACCCAGTACTTC

V: TRBV3-1
D: NA
J: TRBJ1-2
size: few
CDR3: CASSQGTTRGGYTF
DNA: TGTGCCAGCAGCCAAGGAACGACCCGGGGCGGCTACACCTTC

V: TRBV5-6
D: NA
J: TRBJ2-1
size: few
CDR3: CASTLEKWSDEQFF
DNA: TGTGCCAGCACGCTAGAGAAGTGGAGCGATGAGCAGTTCTTC

V: TRBV6-5
D: NA
J: TRBJ2-5
size: NA
CDR3: CASREGVFKETQYF
DNA: TGTGCCAGCAGGGAGGGGGTCTTTAAAGAGACCCAGTACTTC

V: TRBV7-2
D: NA
J: TRBJ2-7
size: NA
CDR3: CASSLERTTTYEQYF
DNA: TGTGCCAGCAGCTTAGAAAGGACTACTACCTACGAGCAGTACTTC